The entry below gives a single T cell receptor beta chain sequence along with its context. Its antigen is still unknown. Post-sort purity exceeded 95% for all sorted populations. This specimen comes from a study of beta chain features in type 1 diabetes. Study-level points and caveats: HLA influence on TCRB rearrangement stayed unresolved here. Among patients, naive, central memory and Treg TCRB repertoires appeared more similar than among healthy donors.

In germline, CDR1 is SGHRS, CDR2 YFSETQ. This CDR3 has 15 residues. Trimming removed 3 bases from V and 0 bases from J; junction bases left unmatched: 1. Expressed TCRB transcripts were sequenced because the isolated RNA had all been reverse transcribed beforehand. Generated by immunoSEQ multiplex PCR, the TCRdb table keeps only in-frame clones and is missing some. This table has some 99,000 clones, 30% to 40% appearing once. The sample comprised stem cell memory CD4+ T cells from blood. The genes are TRBV5-1 and TRBJ2-2; the match to TRBD1 covers 8 bases. This sequence originates from a woman in her late teens or twenties in good health. The CDR3 bases are TGCGCCAGCAGCTCACAGGGGGCGAACACCGGGGAGCTGTTTTTT. It is translated as CASSSQGANTGELFF.